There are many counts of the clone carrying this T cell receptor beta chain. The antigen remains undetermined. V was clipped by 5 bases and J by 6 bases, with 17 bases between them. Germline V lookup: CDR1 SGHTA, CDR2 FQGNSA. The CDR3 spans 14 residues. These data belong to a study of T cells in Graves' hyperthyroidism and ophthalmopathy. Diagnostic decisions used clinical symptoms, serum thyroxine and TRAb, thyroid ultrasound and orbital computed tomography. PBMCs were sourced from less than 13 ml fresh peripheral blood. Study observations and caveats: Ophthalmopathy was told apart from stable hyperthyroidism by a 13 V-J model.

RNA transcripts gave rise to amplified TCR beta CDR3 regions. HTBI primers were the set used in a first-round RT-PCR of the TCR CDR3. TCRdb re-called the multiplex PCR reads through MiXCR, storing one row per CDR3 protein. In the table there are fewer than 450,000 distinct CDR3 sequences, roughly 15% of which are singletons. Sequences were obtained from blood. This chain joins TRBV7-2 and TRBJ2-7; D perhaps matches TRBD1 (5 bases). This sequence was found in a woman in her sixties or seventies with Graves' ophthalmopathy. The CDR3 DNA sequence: TGTGCCAGCAGCCCAAGTGCAGGGCTAGGCGAGCAGTACTTC. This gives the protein CASSPSAGLGEQYF.